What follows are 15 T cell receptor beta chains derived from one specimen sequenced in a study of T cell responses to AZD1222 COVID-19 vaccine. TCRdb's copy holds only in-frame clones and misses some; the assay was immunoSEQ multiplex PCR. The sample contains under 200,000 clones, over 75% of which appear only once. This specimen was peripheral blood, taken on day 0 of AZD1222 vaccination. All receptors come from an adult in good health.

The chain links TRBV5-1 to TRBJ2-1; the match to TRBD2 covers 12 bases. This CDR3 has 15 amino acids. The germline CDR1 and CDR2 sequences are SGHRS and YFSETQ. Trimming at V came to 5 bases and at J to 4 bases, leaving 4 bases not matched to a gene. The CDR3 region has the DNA TGCGCCAGCAGGGCCGGGACTAGCGGGTACAATGAGCAGTTCTTC. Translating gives CASRAGTSGYNEQFF.

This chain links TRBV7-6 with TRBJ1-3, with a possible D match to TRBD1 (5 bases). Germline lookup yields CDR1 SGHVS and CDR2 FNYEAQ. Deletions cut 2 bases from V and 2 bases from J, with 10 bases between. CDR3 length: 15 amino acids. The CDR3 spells CASSLMGGAGNTIYF. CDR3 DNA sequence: TGTGCCAGCAGCTTAATGGGGGGGGCTGGAAACACCATATATTTT.

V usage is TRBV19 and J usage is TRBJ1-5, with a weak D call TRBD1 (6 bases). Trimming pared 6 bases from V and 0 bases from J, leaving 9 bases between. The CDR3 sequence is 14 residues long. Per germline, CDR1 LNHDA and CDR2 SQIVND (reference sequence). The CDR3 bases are TGTGCCAGTAGGAACAGGGTTAGCAATCAGCCCCAGCATTTT. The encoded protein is CASRNRVSNQPQHF.

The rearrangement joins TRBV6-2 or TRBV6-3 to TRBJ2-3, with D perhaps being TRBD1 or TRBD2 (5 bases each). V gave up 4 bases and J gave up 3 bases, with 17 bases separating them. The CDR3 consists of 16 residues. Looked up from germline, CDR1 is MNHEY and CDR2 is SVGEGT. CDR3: CASSLQGEMSTDTQYF. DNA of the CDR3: TGTGCCAGCAGTTTGCAGGGAGAGATGTCAACAGATACGCAGTATTTT.

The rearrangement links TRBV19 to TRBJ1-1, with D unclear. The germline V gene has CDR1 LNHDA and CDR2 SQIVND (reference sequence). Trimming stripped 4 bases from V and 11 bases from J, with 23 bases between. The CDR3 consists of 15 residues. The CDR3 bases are TGTGCCAGTAGTACCACCCTCGGACCCTCCGGCGTGGCTTTCTTT. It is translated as CASSTTLGPSGVAFF.

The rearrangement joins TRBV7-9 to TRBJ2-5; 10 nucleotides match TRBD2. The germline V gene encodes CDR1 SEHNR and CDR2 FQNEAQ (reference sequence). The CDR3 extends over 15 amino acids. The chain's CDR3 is CVIDGVAGGMETQYF. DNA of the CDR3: TGTGTTATCGACGGGGTAGCGGGGGGAATGGAGACCCAGTACTTC.

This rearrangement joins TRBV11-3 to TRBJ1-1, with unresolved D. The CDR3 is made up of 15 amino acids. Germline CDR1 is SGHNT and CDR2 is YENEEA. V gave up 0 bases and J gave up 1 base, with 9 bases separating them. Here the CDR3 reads CASSLDGPGNTEAFF. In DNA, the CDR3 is TGTGCCAGCAGCTTAGATGGTCCGGGGAACACTGAAGCTTTCTTT.

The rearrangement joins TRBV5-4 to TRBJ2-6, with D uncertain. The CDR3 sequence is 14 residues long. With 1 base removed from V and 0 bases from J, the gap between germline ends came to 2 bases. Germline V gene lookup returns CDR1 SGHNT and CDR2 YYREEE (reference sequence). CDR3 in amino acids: CASSLSSGANVLTF. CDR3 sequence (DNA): TGTGCCAGCAGCTTGAGCTCTGGGGCCAACGTCCTGACTTTC.

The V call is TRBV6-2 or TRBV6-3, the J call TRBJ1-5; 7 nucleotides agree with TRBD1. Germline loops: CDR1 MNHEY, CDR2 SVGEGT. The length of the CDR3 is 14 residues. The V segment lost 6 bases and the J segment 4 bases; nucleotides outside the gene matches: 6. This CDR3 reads CASSLGTANQPQHF. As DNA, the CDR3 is TGTGCCAGCAGCCTGGGGACAGCGAATCAGCCCCAGCATTTT.

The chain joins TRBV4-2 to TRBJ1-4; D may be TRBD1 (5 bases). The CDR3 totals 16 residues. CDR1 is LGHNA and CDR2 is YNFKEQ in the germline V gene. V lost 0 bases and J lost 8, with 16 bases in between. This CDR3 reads CASSQDRQGSGEKLFF. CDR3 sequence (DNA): TGTGCCAGCAGCCAAGATCGCCAGGGCTCGGGAGAAAAACTGTTTTTT.

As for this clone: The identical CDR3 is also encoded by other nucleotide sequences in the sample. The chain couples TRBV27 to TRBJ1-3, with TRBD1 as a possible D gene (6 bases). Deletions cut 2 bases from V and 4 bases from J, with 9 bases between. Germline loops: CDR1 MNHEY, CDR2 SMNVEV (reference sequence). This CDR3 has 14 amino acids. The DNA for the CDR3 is TGTGCCAGCAGTTTACAGGGGTCGGGAAACACCATATATTTT. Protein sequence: CASSLQGSGNTIYF.

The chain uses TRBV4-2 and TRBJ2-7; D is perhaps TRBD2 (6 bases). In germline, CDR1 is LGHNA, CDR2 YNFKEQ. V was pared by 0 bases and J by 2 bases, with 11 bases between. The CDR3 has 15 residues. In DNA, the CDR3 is TGTGCCAGCAGCCAAGATTTCGGGAGAACCTACGAGCAGTACTTC. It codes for CASSQDFGRTYEQYF.

CDR3 residues: CATGGQTINQPQHF. In DNA form, the CDR3 reads TGTGCCACCGGGGGACAGACCATCAATCAGCCCCAGCATTTT. This sequence joins TRBV15 and TRBJ1-5; 7 nucleotides agree with TRBD1. V was clipped by 8 bases and J by 3 bases; unmatched bases: 7. The germline gives CDR1 LNHNV, CDR2 YYDKDF (reference sequence). The CDR3 sequence is 14 residues long. The whole variable domain, remainder taken from reference TRBV15 and TRBJ1-5, is DAMVIQNPRYQVTQFGKPVTLSCSQTLNHNVMYWYQQKSSQAPKLLFHYYDKDFNNEADTPDNFQSRRPNTSFCFLDIRSPGLGDTAMYLCATGGQTINQPQHFGDGTRLSIL.

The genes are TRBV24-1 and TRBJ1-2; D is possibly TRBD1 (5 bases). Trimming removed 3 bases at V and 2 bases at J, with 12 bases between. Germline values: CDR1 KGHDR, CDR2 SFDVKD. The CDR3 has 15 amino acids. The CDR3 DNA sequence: TGTGCCACCAGTGATGGCTCGGGGGGGAACTATGGCTACACCTTC. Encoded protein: CATSDGSGGNYGYTF.

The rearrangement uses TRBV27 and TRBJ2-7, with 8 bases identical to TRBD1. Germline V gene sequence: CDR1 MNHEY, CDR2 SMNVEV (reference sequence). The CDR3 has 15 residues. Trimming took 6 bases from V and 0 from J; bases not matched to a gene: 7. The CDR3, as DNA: TGTGCCAGCAGACCCCAGGACAGGGCCTCCTACGAGCAGTACTTC. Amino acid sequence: CASRPQDRASYEQYF.